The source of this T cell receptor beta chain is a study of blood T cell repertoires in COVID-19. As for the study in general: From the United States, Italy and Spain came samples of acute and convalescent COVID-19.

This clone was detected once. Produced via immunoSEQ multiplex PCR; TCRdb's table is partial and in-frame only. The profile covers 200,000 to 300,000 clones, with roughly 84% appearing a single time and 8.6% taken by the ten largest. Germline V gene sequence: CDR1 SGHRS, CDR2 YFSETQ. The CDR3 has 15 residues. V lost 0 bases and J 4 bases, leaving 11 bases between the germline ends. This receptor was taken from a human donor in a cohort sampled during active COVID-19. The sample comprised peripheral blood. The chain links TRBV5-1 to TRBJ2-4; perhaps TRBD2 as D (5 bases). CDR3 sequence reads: CASSLVPRAKNIQYF. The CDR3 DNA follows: TGCGCCAGCAGCTTGGTACCGCGGGCTAAAAACATTCAGTACTTC.